Included here is one T cell receptor (beta chain) sequence, with context. Its antigen is currently not known. Qualities for individual bases were not recorded, and no much larger clone is one base off. These data originate in a study of T cells in Graves' hyperthyroidism and ophthalmopathy (dated by TCRdb to the late 2010s). Study-level background: Peripheral blood samples were taken at initial diagnosis, before any treatment was given. After sampling, hyperthyroidism patients received methimazole starting at 30 mg daily, and ophthalmopathy patients received high-dose intravenous methylprednisolone. To identify distinguishing TCR V-J signatures, a discovery cohort of 90 to 100 patients was used, comprising approximately 40 with Graves' ophthalmopathy and under 60 with stable Graves' hyperthyroidism. Prospective prediction of ophthalmopathy was tested in an independent validation cohort of 18 hyperthyroidism patients and 15 to 17 patients who later progressed to ophthalmopathy. The roughly 94 discovery patients were randomly divided into training and test sets at a 7:3 ratio. In addition, the study compared T-cell repertoires in thyroid tissue and in blood from several Graves' hyperthyroidism patients. The paper describes TCR Vbeta CDR3 sequencing of 135 peripheral blood samples, made up of fewer than 50 ophthalmopathy patients, 70 to 75 hyperthyroidism patients and 17 progressor patients. General conclusions and limits of the study: No statistical method was used to fix the sample size in advance, and group allocation was not hidden from the investigators. In validation, the model predicted progression to ophthalmopathy a median of about 6.5 months before onset, with 70% to 71% sensitivity and more than 72% specificity. In cross-validation, a model built on a 13 V-J signature told ophthalmopathy apart from stable hyperthyroidism with about 90% sensitivity and 81% to 82% specificity, and in testing the same model reached 80%/75%. Most expanded thyroid clonotypes (frequency above 0.001) were also detected in blood, a finding suggesting that blood repertoires may reflect thyroid immune responses.

Ophthalmopathy patients had moderately to severely active disease, with a Clinical Activity Score of 3 or more, a NOSPECS grade of 4 or more, and a disease duration of less than 3 months. Patients with uncontrolled infections, other autoimmune diseases, pregnancy or lactation were excluded. Diagnoses relied on clinical symptoms, serum thyroxine and TRAb, thyroid ultrasound and orbital computed tomography. PBMCs were isolated from around 10 ml of fresh peripheral blood by Ficoll-Paque density gradient centrifugation. Trizol reagent was used to extract total RNA, and RNA quality was then checked on an Agilent 2100 Bioanalyzer. Per the germline V gene, LGHNT is the CDR1 and FRNRAP is the CDR2. The CDR3 has 12 amino acids, counting the end cysteine and phenylalanine. The retained sequence is limited to the CDR3, 36 bases, with the frame set at the first base. Cut back by 1 base and 9 bases, the V and J ends lie 8 bases apart.

Amplification of TCR beta CDR3 regions was carried out from RNA transcripts. A first-round RT-PCR of the TCR CDR3 used the HTBI primer set with the Qiagen OneStep RT-PCR kit. The libraries were constructed in a second round of multiplex PCR and then size-selected and purified. The libraries were sequenced on an Illumina HiSeq2000 using paired-end 100 bp reads. The published analysis was carried out like this. Raw data were processed with SOAPnuke, discarding reads with adapters, uncalled bases, mean Phred below 15, or no exact constant-primer or identifier match. COPE v1.2.5 was used to merge the high-quality paired reads, and each unique nucleotide sequence was defined as a clonotype. MiTCR v1.1 was used to align the clonotypes against IMGT TRBV, TRBD and TRBJ reference segments. The analysis was restricted to V-J combinations with a frequency above 0.0001, which together covered over 99% of the repertoires. A TCS score was defined as the ratio of F50 (clonal expansion) to E x V (chaos), with BLOSUM62-based TCRdist applied between CDR3 peptides within each V-J. Welch's t-statistics and random forest reduced 500 to 550 V-J features to roughly 13, which were used in a naive Bayes classifier (R e1071). TCRdb reanalyzed the raw reads on its own, using fastp at Q25 for trimming and MiXCR for clone calling, and kept in-frame beta chains. Rows with one shared CDR3 protein collapse into an entry with the most common genes and DNA. TCRdb, rather than the study authors, made the V and J calls. This sample gives about 530,000 distinct CDR3 sequences in total; under 20% of them show up just once. The ten largest clones represent 17% of the sample.

This receptor was obtained from a woman aged 18-30 years with Graves' ophthalmopathy. The sequence is built from TRBV12-5 and TRBJ2-3; a weak D assignment points to TRBD2 (5 bases agree). Material: blood. This receptor carries the CDR3 CASGLEEDTQYF. The DNA sequence is given as TGTGCTAGTGGTTTGGAGGAGGACACGCAGTATTTT.